The 10 T cell receptor beta chains in this list originate from one sample, sequenced in a study of OX40 agonist ivuxolimab in advanced cancers. Measured with immunoSEQ multiplex PCR; TCRdb has only the in-frame clones, and not every one. The sample lists some 34,000 clones; 70% to 85% were seen once. Sequenced material: CD4+ or CD8+ T cells sorted from blood, taken in a trial of the OX40 agonist ivuxolimab. The receptor set was obtained from an adult with an advanced solid tumor such as melanoma, head and neck, liver or kidney cancer.

CDR3 residues: CASSLAYRDPYGYTF. CDR3 bases: TGCGCCAGCAGCTTGGCTTACAGGGACCCCTATGGCTACACCTTC. The chain links TRBV5-1 to TRBJ1-2, with a weak D call TRBD1 (6 bases). The CDR3 runs 15 residues. V shed 0 bases and J shed 4 bases, with 13 bases lying between them. From germline, CDR1 is SGHRS and CDR2 YFSETQ. Supplemented by reference TRBV5-1 and TRBJ1-2, the full variable domain reads KAGVTQTPRYLIKTRGQQVTLSCSPISGHRSVSWYQQTPGQGLQFLFEYFSETQRNKGNFPGRFSGRQFSNSRSEMNVSTLELGDSALYLCASSLAYRDPYGYTFGSGTRLTVV.

This chain links TRBV10-2 with TRBJ2-2; 7 bases align to TRBD1. Losses at the gene ends were 7 bases for V and 6 bases for J; bases not matched to a gene: 8. Germline V gives CDR1 WSHSY, CDR2 SAAADI. The CDR3 extends over 14 amino acids. Here the CDR3 reads CASTREGAPGELFF. CDR3 in DNA: TGCGCCAGCACCCGAGAGGGGGCGCCCGGGGAGCTGTTTTTT.

The chain combines TRBV18 with TRBJ2-6; the D call may be TRBD1 or TRBD2 (6 bases each). The CDR3 extends over 18 amino acids. CDR1 is KGHSH, CDR2 LQKENI, per germline. V dropped 5 bases and J dropped 5 bases, with 22 bases sitting between them. CDR3 loop: CASSSRGTFTKRANVLTF. The CDR3 DNA follows: TGTGCCAGCTCATCTCGGGGGACATTTACAAAGCGGGCCAACGTCCTGACTTTC.

V is TRBV28 and J is TRBJ2-3; 8 bases align to TRBD2. CDR1 and CDR2 (germline): MDHEN, SYDVKM. V trimming: 5 bases; J trimming: 4 bases; junction bases outside the gene matches: 17. The CDR3 is 18 residues long. The CDR3 DNA reads TGTGCCAGCAGTCCACCACCTGGCGGGGGGCTAAGACCAGATACGCAGTATTTT. Its protein is CASSPPPGGGLRPDTQYF.

The chain links TRBV7-8 to TRBJ1-2; 7 bases fit TRBD1. The CDR3 has 13 amino acids. V trimming: 6 bases; J trimming: 6 bases; junction bases outside the gene matches: 7. The germline CDR1 and CDR2 sequences are SGHVS and FQNEAQ. CDR3 amino acids: CASRDDRVNGYTF. CDR3 coding DNA: TGTGCCAGCAGGGACGACAGGGTGAATGGCTACACCTTC.

This rearrangement joins TRBV4-1 to TRBJ2-2, with 8 nucleotides matching TRBD1. Germline V gives CDR1 MGHRA, CDR2 YSYEKL. The trim removed 4 bases at V and 5 bases at J, leaving 3 bases unmatched. The CDR3 sequence is 14 residues long. CDR3 loop: CASSPGQGTGELFF. The DNA for the CDR3 is TGCGCCAGCAGCCCCGGACAGGGAACCGGGGAGCTGTTTTTT.

The V and J genes are TRBV27 and TRBJ2-3; D gene uncertain. The CDR3 is 16 residues long. CDR1 and CDR2 from the germline V gene are MNHEY and SMNVEV (reference sequence). Between the trimmed V and J ends, which lost 6 bases and 3 bases, there was a span of 19 bases. DNA of the CDR3: TGTGCCAGCAGCCCCATCTCACCCGGCTTAACAGATACGCAGTATTTT. Amino acids: CASSPISPGLTDTQYF.

The gene calls are TRBV6-1 and TRBJ2-1; 11 bases line up with TRBD2. CDR1 is MNHNS, CDR2 SASEGT, per germline. V trimming: 4 bases; J trimming: 8 bases; junction bases outside the gene matches: 10. CDR3 length equals 16 residues. As DNA, the CDR3 is TGTGCCAGCAGTGTTTGGGGGACTAGCGGAGGGGATGAGCAGTTCTTC. This gives the protein CASSVWGTSGGDEQFF.

This clone was counted only a few times. The V and J genes are TRBV27 and TRBJ2-7; maybe TRBD1 (5 bases). The V gene's germline CDR1 is MNHEY and CDR2 SMNVEV (reference sequence). V gave up 10 bases and J gave up 6 bases, with 13 bases separating them. CDR3 size: 11 residues. Here the CDR3 reads CATTFRGEQYF. In nucleotides, the CDR3 is TGTGCCACGACCTTTAGGGGCGAGCAGTACTTC.

The chain couples TRBV5-6 to TRBJ1-1; D is uncertain. Trimming took 0 bases from V and 5 from J, leaving 2 bases between them. Germline V lookup: CDR1 SGHDT, CDR2 YYEEEE. The CDR3 has 11 residues. In nucleotides, the CDR3 is TGTGCCAGCAGCTTGGGGACTGAAGCTTTCTTT. Residues: CASSLGTEAFF.